This T cell receptor (beta chain) was sequenced in a study of blood T cell repertoires in COVID-19. Study overall: The study drew acute and convalescent COVID-19 samples from the United States, Italy and Spain. PBMCs, B-cell-depleted T cells, or T cells provided the cDNA or gDNA that made up the material.

There are 13 residues in the CDR3. Trimming left V 6 bases short and J 2 bases short, with 11 bases between. Per the authors' pipeline: Quantification of nucleated cells was approximated via reference gene primer amplification. Only in-frame clones appear in the TCRdb table, and some are missing; sequencing was by immunoSEQ multiplex PCR. V and J calls and clone size are given by that table; D and trimming were obtained from the DNA. The table records over 100,000 clones, 80% of them present only once. Sequencing input: peripheral blood. The receptor comes from a human donor in a cohort sampled during active or convalescent COVID-19. The rearrangement uses TRBV12-3 or TRBV12-4 and TRBJ2-7; D gene ambiguous. CDR3 DNA sequence: TGTGCCAGCAGGTTACAGAGCGCCTACGAGCAGTACTTC. This translates into CASRLQSAYEQYF.